Below, one TCR beta chain is given with its context. Repertoires were generated with immunoSEQ multiplex PCR, while TCRdb's copy carries only in-frame clones and drops some. This table has roughly 120,000 clones, around 89% appearing once. These data belong to a study of control samples from healthy donors and cancer patients. Germline V CDR1 and CDR2: MNHNY, SVGAGI (reference sequence). Unmatched junction bases numbered 7, after V lost 5 bases and J lost 2 bases. The CDR3 runs 15 residues. The gene calls are TRBV6-6 and TRBJ2-7; 9 positions match TRBD1. The TCR originated in a woman aged 45 to 65 with colorectal cancer. Sequenced material: PBMCs. The CDR3 loop is CASSRPGTGTYEQYF. Here the CDR3 DNA reads TGTGCCAGCAGTAGACCCGGGACAGGGACCTACGAGCAGTACTTC.